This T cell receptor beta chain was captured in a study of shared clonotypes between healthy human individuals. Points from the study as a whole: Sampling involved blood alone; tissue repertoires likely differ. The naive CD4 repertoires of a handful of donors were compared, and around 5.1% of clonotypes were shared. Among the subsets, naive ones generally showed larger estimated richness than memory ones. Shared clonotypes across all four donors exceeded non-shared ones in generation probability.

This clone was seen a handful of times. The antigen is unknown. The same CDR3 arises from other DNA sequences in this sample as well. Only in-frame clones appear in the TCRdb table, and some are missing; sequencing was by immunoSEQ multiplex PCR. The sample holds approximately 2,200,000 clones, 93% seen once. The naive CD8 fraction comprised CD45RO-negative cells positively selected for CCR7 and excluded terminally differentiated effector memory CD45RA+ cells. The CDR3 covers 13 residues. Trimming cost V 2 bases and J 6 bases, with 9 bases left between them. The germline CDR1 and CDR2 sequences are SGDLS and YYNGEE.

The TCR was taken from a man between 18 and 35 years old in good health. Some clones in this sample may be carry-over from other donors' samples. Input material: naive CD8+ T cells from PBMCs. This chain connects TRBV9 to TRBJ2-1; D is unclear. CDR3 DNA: TGTGCCAGCAGCGTTGGGGTGAGCAATGAGCAGTTCTTC. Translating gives CASSVGVSNEQFF.